This TCR beta chain emerged from a study of T-cell reconstitution after alpha-beta-depleted transplantation in children. CDR3 length: 15 residues. Trimming took off 7 bases at V and 0 bases at J, with 13 bases between the two ends. In this sample, this clonotype turned up a few times. Unique molecular identifiers tagged the TCRbeta library. TCRdb analysed the PCR reads with MiXCR anew, one entry per CDR3 protein. The sample carries over 550,000 distinct CDR3 sequences, roughly a tenth recorded once. Specimen: PBMCs from the stem cell graft donor, collected from the stem cell graft. The rearrangement uses TRBV12-3 or TRBV12-4 and TRBJ1-5; D is possibly TRBD1 (5 bases). This TCR derives from a human donor who donated a stem cell graft to a child with acute myeloid leukemia. The CDR3 bases are TGTGCCAGCACTCGCGGGGGTTATAGCAATCAGCCCCAGCATTTT. Translating it yields CASTRGGYSNQPQHF.